This T cell receptor beta chain emerged from a study of T cells in Graves' hyperthyroidism and ophthalmopathy. RNA transcripts served as the template for amplifying TCR beta CDR3 regions. Initially, a first-round RT-PCR of the TCR CDR3 employed the HTBI primer set. TCRdb reanalysed the multiplex PCR reads using MiXCR and keeps one entry per CDR3 protein. The sample includes about 380,000 distinct CDR3 sequences, approximately 12% of them seen just once. Diagnoses used clinical symptoms, serum thyroxine and TRAb, thyroid ultrasound and orbital computed tomography. Sampled blood dates from first hyperthyroidism diagnosis, and it precedes any ophthalmopathy symptoms. This CDR3 has 15 residues. Germline CDR1 LGHDT, CDR2 YNNKEL (reference sequence). The V end was cut by 1 base, the J end by 0 bases, with 9 bases between. This clonotype was counted at least ten times. Its antigen is not identified. Study-wide results and limits: Most clonotypes expanded in the thyroid (above 0.001) were also present in blood. Before onset, ophthalmopathy was predicted by the model a median roughly 6.8 months earlier.

The V and J genes are TRBV3-1 and TRBJ1-2; D call uncertain. This TCR derives from a man aged 25 to 45 with Graves' hyperthyroidism that later progressed to Graves' ophthalmopathy. Source material: blood. The CDR3 loop is CASSQGAGTNYGYTF. The CDR3 DNA reads as TGTGCCAGCAGCCAAGGGGCAGGAACTAACTATGGCTACACCTTC.